This TCR beta chain originates from a study of blood T cell repertoires in COVID-19. Study information: From the United States, Italy and Spain came samples of acute and convalescent COVID-19. The analysed material was cDNA or gDNA that came from T cells, B-cell-depleted T cells, or PBMCs.

Patients at the Seattle site were enrolled during active infection and followed longitudinally. As handled by the study authors: Reference gene primer amplification in the assay estimated nucleated cell counts. Measured with immunoSEQ multiplex PCR; TCRdb has only the in-frame clones, and not every one. The V and J calls and the clone size are those of that table, but D and trimming were determined from the DNA. The sample includes some 290,000 clones, 90% seen only once; the top ten take roughly 2.9%. This CDR3 comprises 11 residues. Trimming stripped 8 bases from V and 9 bases from J, with 13 bases between. Germline CDR1 is MNHEY and CDR2 is SVGAGI.

This receptor was taken from a woman younger than 45 with COVID-19, enrolled during active disease. Sequencing was carried out using peripheral blood. V and J are TRBV6-5 and TRBJ1-1; weak D call: TRBD1 (5 bases). The CDR3 here is CASLSGGKAFF. For the CDR3, the DNA is TGTGCCAGCTTGTCGGGGGGGAAAGCTTTCTTT.